Each of the 10 T cell receptor beta chains below was sequenced from the same sample in a study of response to subunit inactivated influenza vaccine. TCRdb processed the RT-PCR reads anew with MiXCR; each CDR3 protein has one entry. The data contain around 480,000 distinct CDR3 sequences, around 9.9% of them singletons. The sequenced sample was PBMCs from blood, obtained 40 to 50 days after vaccination. Receptor source: a man aged 50 to 59 who received an inactivated influenza vaccine.

The chain recombines TRBV5-4 with TRBJ1-1; TRBD1 matches at 8 bases. This CDR3 spans 16 amino acids. Trimming cost V 4 bases and J 6 bases; bases outside gene matches: 14. Germline loops: CDR1 SGHNT, CDR2 YYREEE (reference sequence). The CDR3 loop reads CASSDGQGPGGSEAFF. Written as DNA, the CDR3 is TGTGCCAGCAGCGACGGACAGGGCCCGGGGGGGTCTGAAGCTTTCTTT.

The V call is TRBV20-1, the J call TRBJ1-3, with TRBD1 identical over 10 bases. Germline V gene sequence: CDR1 DFQATT, CDR2 SNEGSKA (reference sequence). V gave up 1 base and J gave up 1 base; unmatched junction bases: 4. The CDR3 totals 16 residues. The CDR3: CSARVPGQGSGNTIYF. DNA of the CDR3: TGCAGTGCTAGAGTACCGGGACAGGGGTCTGGAAACACCATATATTTT.

This clonotype showed up many times. The chain uses TRBV20-1 and TRBJ2-7, with D possibly matching TRBD1 (6 bases). This CDR3 has 15 amino acids. The germline V gene encodes CDR1 DFQATT and CDR2 SNEGSKA (reference sequence). The ends were cut back, 3 bases at V and 3 bases at J, with 18 bases in the middle. This CDR3 reads CSARDSHGVDYEQYF. CDR3 DNA: TGCAGTGCTAGGGACAGTCATGGGGTCGACTACGAGCAGTACTTC.

This clonotype came up a few times. V usage is TRBV12-3 or TRBV12-4 and J usage is TRBJ1-1, with 7 nucleotides matching TRBD1. The CDR3 extends over 13 amino acids. V shed 2 bases, J shed 7 bases, and the junction held 4 bases outside the gene matches. The chain's CDR3 is CASSLSWDSEAFF. CDR3 nucleotide sequence: TGTGCCAGCAGTTTATCGTGGGACAGTGAAGCTTTCTTT.

This chain connects TRBV18 to TRBJ2-7; D possibly corresponds to TRBD2 (5 bases). The germline V gene has CDR1 KGHSH and CDR2 LQKENI. V lost 0 bases and J lost 3, with 9 bases in between. This CDR3 is built from 14 residues. CDR3 sequence: CASSPPGDYYEQYF. The DNA of the CDR3 is TGTGCCAGCTCACCACCGGGAGACTACTACGAGCAGTACTTC.

This clonotype was seen many times. This chain uses TRBV4-3 with TRBJ1-1; D is ambiguous. CDR1 and CDR2 (germline): LGHNA, YSLEER. The V gene lost 1 base and the J gene lost 4 bases, with 7 bases spanning the gap. This CDR3 comprises 13 residues. The CDR3 coding sequence is TGCGCCAGCAGCCAAGGAGGGATCACTGAAGCTTTCTTT. This encodes CASSQGGITEAFF.

The genes are TRBV6-5 and TRBJ2-2; 14 bases map to TRBD2. CDR1 is MNHEY, CDR2 SVGAGI, per germline. This CDR3 spans 18 amino acids. V lost 2 bases to trimming and J lost 1 base; unmatched junction nucleotides: 3. CDR3 residues: CASSYGGLAGGNTGELFF. In DNA, the CDR3 is TGTGCCAGCAGTTACGGAGGACTAGCGGGGGGGAACACCGGGGAGCTGTTTTTT.

The table lists this clonotype with a few counts. Written as DNA, the CDR3 is TGCGCCAGCAGCTTGGTGGGTAGCGGGGGGGCCTTGGACATTCAGTACTTC. Encoded protein: CASSLVGSGGALDIQYF. V gene TRBV5-1 combines with J gene TRBJ2-4; 11 nucleotides agree with TRBD2. Germline V gives CDR1 SGHRS, CDR2 YFSETQ. V shed 0 bases, J shed 8 bases, and the junction held 10 bases outside the gene matches. This CDR3 is 17 amino acids long.

This clonotype occurred a few times. The chain couples TRBV4-1 to TRBJ2-2; 9 bases map to TRBD1. Unmatched junction bases numbered 3, after V lost 6 bases and J lost 1 base. CDR1 and CDR2 (germline): MGHRA, YSYEKL. CDR3 size: 15 residues. The CDR3 nucleotides read TGCGCCAGCAGGCAGGACAGGGGGAACACCGGGGAGCTGTTTTTT. Translated, it gives CASRQDRGNTGELFF.

In its sample, this clonotype was seen a few times. The V and J genes are TRBV20-1 and TRBJ1-2; D remains unclear. CDR1 and CDR2 (germline): DFQATT, SNEGSKA (reference sequence). V lost 4 bases and J lost 5, with 11 bases in between. The CDR3 extends over 12 amino acids. The CDR3 loop is CSATPGVYGYTF. The CDR3 DNA sequence: TGCAGTGCTACCCCTGGGGTGTATGGCTACACCTTC.